This record looks at one T cell receptor beta chain sequence and its context. Using immunoSEQ multiplex PCR, the repertoire was profiled, and TCRdb retains in-frame clones only, with some absent. The sample has about 130,000 clones; just under 85% are singletons. The sample comes from a study of blood T cell repertoires in COVID-19. The length of the CDR3 is 15 residues. CDR1 and CDR2 from the germline V gene are MNHEY and SVGAGI. V was shortened by 6 bases and J by 5 bases, with 16 bases between the two germline ends. The sequence was collected from a woman aged 45-60 years with acute or convalescent COVID-19. The rearrangement links TRBV6-5 to TRBJ2-2, with D perhaps TRBD2 (6 bases). Sequences were obtained from peripheral blood. The CDR3 nucleotides are TGTGCCAGCAGGAGCTCCGGGGGTAGGACCGGGGAGCTGTTTTTT. Translating gives CASRSSGGRTGELFF.